This T cell receptor beta chain is drawn from a study of cytomegalovirus exposure and HLA in healthy donors. Study-wide results and limits: Analysis performed later showed TCR beta chains linked to HLA being more clonally expanded than equally common others. Researchers counted 150 to 200 TCR beta chains as cytomegalovirus-associated.

The PCR was carried out with 60 Vbeta primers and 13 Jbeta primers. The protocol was immunoSEQ multiplex PCR, while the TCRdb copy is restricted to in-frame clones and leaves out a portion. This sample has around 110,000 clones; roughly 9% occur once, and the top ten carry roughly 3%. CDR1 is LGHNA and CDR2 is YSLEER in the germline V gene. There are 19 residues in the CDR3. V lost 0 bases to trimming and J lost 5 bases, with 25 bases between them. Concerning this clone: Its antigen is currently unknown.

The receptor was isolated from a man in his thirties or forties in good health and CMV-seronegative. The sequenced sample consisted of PBMCs. The chain couples TRBV4-3 to TRBJ1-2, with no clear D. The CDR3 coding sequence is TGCGCCAGCAGCCAAGATGCCGGTGAACGTAGAAATTCGGAGTATGGCTACACCTTC. Encoded protein: CASSQDAGERRNSEYGYTF.